Presented here are 12 T cell receptor beta chains from one specimen sequenced in a study of blood T cell repertoires in COVID-19. Method: immunoSEQ multiplex PCR; TCRdb's copy keeps in-frame clones and lacks some. Of about 140,000 clones listed, approximately 87% are singletons. The sample consisted of peripheral blood. The receptors stem from a woman aged 40 to 50 with acute or convalescent COVID-19.

The rearrangement links TRBV10-3 to TRBJ2-3, with TRBD2 as a possible D gene (5 bases). Trimming pared 5 bases from V and 0 bases from J, leaving 9 bases between. Germline V gene data show CDR1 as ENHRY and CDR2 as SYGVKD. The CDR3 spans 14 residues. The CDR3 DNA sequence: TGTGCCATCAGTCTAGCAGCGAGCACAGATACGCAGTATTTT. Amino acids: CAISLAASTDTQYF.

The chain combines TRBV9 with TRBJ2-1, with a tentative D call TRBD2 (6 bases). This CDR3 is 15 amino acids long. Trimming stripped 1 base from V and 4 bases from J, with 12 bases between. Per germline, CDR1 SGDLS and CDR2 YYNGEE. The CDR3 protein is CASSVLASAYNEQFF. The CDR3 region has the DNA TGTGCCAGCAGCGTACTAGCGTCCGCTTACAATGAGCAGTTCTTC. The entire variable domain, with the rest obtained from reference TRBV9 and TRBJ2-1, is as follows: DSGVTQTPKHLITATGQRVTLRCSPRSGDLSVYWYQQSLDQGLQFLIQYYNGEERAKGNILERFSAQQFPDLHSELNLSSLELGDSALYFCASSVLASAYNEQFFGPGTRLTVL.

This sequence joins TRBV7-8 and TRBJ2-2, with 8 bases fitting TRBD1. The ends lost 5 bases at V and 4 bases at J; junction bases unmatched: 9. This CDR3 contains 16 residues. CDR1 SGHVS and CDR2 FQNEAQ come from the germline V gene. CDR3 in amino acids: CASSISGGIGTGELFF. The CDR3 DNA sequence: TGTGCCAGCAGCATATCAGGGGGCATTGGCACCGGGGAGCTGTTTTTT. Complete variable domain (other parts from reference TRBV7-8 and TRBJ2-2): GAGVSQSPRYKVAKRGQDVALRCDPISGHVSLFWYQQALGQGPEFLTYFQNEAQLDKSGLPSDRFFAERPEGSVSTLKIQRTQQEDSAVYLCASSISGGIGTGELFFGEGSRLTVL.

The chain joins TRBV10-3 to TRBJ2-7, with D possibly matching TRBD1 (5 bases). The ends were cut back, 4 bases at V and 3 bases at J, with 10 bases in the middle. Germline CDR1 and CDR2: ENHRY and SYGVKD. CDR3 size: 13 residues. Written as DNA, the CDR3 is TGTGCCATCAGTGGTCAGGGTTACTACGAGCAGTACTTC. It specifies CAISGQGYYEQYF.

As for this clone: An end of the junction does not agree with germline; a read error may underlie this. The chain joins TRBV7-9 to TRBJ1-1; possibly TRBD1 for D (6 bases). Germline CDR1 is SEHNR and CDR2 is FQNEAQ (reference sequence). The CDR3 is made up of 12 amino acids. The chain's CDR3 is CASSLTGFGQTF. In DNA, the CDR3 is TGTGCCAGCAGCCTCACTGGTTTCGGACAGACATTT.

Note on this clone: Its ends do not fully match the called genes, so a read error is possible. This chain links TRBV13 with TRBJ2-1, with D perhaps matching TRBD2 (7 bases). The CDR3 spans 15 residues. The germline gives CDR1 PRHDT, CDR2 FYEKMQ (reference sequence). The CDR3 DNA reads TGTGCCAGCAGCTCCAGGGGAGGGTCCTTCAATGAGCAGTTCTTC. Translation gives CASSSRGGSFNEQFF.

This chain connects TRBV18 to TRBJ1-1; the match to TRBD1 covers 7 bases. The junction had 3 bases not matched to a gene; V was cut back by 2 bases and J by 3 bases. This CDR3 has 14 residues. CDR1 is KGHSH and CDR2 is LQKENI in the germline V gene. The CDR3 DNA reads TGTGCCAGCTCACCAGAGGGGGCCTACACTGAAGCTTTCTTT. Amino acids: CASSPEGAYTEAFF.

The chain employs TRBV11-3 and TRBJ2-3, with a possible D match to TRBD1 (7 bases). In germline, CDR1 is SGHNT, CDR2 YENEEA. Trimming removed 5 bases from V and 6 bases from J, with 18 bases in between. The CDR3 covers 15 residues. The CDR3 loop is CASSPSTGRSDTQYF. CDR3 nucleotides: TGTGCCAGCAGCCCGTCGACAGGGAGGTCCGATACGCAGTATTTT.

This chain joins TRBV4-3 and TRBJ1-4, with D tentatively TRBD1 (5 bases). This CDR3 contains 14 residues. Deletions cut 5 bases from V and 1 base from J, with 8 bases between. Germline V CDR1 and CDR2: LGHNA, YSLEER. The CDR3 sequence is CASSFGGTNEKLFF. In DNA form, the CDR3 reads TGCGCCAGCAGCTTCGGGGGAACTAATGAAAAACTGTTTTTT.

The chain links TRBV25-1 to TRBJ2-7, with D tentatively TRBD1 (5 bases). This CDR3 region has 15 residues. The ends were cut back, 6 bases at V and 0 bases at J, with 15 bases in the middle. Germline V gene sequence: CDR1 MGHDK, CDR2 SYGVNS. The DNA for the CDR3 is TGTGCCAGCAGCCATGCAGGGTCGAGCTCCTACGAGCAGTACTTC. Its protein is CASSHAGSSSYEQYF.

V usage is TRBV6-2 or TRBV6-3 and J usage is TRBJ1-2; D possibly corresponds to TRBD1 (6 bases). CDR3 length: 13 amino acids. Per the germline V gene, CDR1 is MNHEY and CDR2 is SVGEGT. V dropped 5 bases and J dropped 8 bases, with 15 bases sitting between them. The CDR3 spells CASSPPQGRGYTF. The CDR3 coding sequence is TGTGCCAGCAGTCCCCCACAGGGTAGAGGCTACACCTTC.

The chain employs TRBV7-6 and TRBJ2-2; D uncertain. Germline CDR1 and CDR2: SGHVS and FNYEAQ. Trimming removed 0 bases from V and 6 bases from J, with 5 bases in between. This CDR3 contains 13 residues. CDR3 nucleotides: TGTGCCAGCAGCTTAGCGTATGCCGGGGAGCTGTTTTTT. Translating gives CASSLAYAGELFF. The full variable domain, completed using reference TRBV7-6 and TRBJ2-2, is GAGVSQSPRYKVTKRGQDVALRCDPISGHVSLYWYRQALGQGPEFLTYFNYEAQQDKSGLPNDRFSAERPEGSISTLTIQRTEQRDSAMYRCASSLAYAGELFFGEGSRLTVL.